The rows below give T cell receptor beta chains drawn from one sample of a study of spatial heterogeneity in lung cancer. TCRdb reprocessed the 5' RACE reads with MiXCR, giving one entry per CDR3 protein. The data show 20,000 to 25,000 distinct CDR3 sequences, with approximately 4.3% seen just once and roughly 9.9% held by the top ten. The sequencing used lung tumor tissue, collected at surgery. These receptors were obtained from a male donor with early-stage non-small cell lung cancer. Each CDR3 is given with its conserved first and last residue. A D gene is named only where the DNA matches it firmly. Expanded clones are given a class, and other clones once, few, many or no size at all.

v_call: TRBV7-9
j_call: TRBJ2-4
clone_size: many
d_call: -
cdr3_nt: TGTGCCAGCAGCTCAATGGGGTTACACATTCAGTACTTC
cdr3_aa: CASSSMGLHIQYF

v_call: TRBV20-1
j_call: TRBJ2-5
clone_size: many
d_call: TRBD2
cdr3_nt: TGCAGTGCTAGAGAGACTAGCGGGAGAGAGACCCAGTACTTC
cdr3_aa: CSARETSGRETQYF

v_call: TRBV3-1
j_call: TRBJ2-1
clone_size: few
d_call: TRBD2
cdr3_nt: TGTGCCAGCAGCCAAGGGAATAGCGGGTTTTCCTACAATGAGCAGTTCTTC
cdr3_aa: CASSQGNSGFSYNEQFF

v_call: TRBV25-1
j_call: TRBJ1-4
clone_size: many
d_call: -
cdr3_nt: TGTGCCAGCACTAGCTCAACTAATGAAAAACTGTTTTTT
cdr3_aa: CASTSSTNEKLFF

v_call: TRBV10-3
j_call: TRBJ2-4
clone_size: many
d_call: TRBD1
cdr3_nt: TGTGCCATCAGCCCAGGGGGCGGGGTTCAGTACTTC
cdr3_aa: CAISPGGGVQYF

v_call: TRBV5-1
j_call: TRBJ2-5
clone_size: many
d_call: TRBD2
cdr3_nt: TGCGCCAGCAGCTCCGGGACGGCCGGGACTAGCGTACAAGAGACCCAGTACTTC
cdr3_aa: CASSSGTAGTSVQETQYF

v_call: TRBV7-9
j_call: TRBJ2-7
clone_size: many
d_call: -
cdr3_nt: TGTGCCAGCAGCTTAGCCGATAGCGGCCAGTACTTC
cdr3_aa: CASSLADSGQYF

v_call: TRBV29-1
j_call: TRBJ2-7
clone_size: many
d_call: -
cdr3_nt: TGCAGCGTAGGGTCTTCATACGACGAGCAGTACTTC
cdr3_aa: CSVGSSYDEQYF

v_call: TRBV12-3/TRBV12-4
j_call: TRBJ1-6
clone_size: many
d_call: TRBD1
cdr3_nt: TGTGCCAGCAGTCCAAGACAGGGCAAAGGGTCACCCCTCCACTTT
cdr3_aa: CASSPRQGKGSPLHF

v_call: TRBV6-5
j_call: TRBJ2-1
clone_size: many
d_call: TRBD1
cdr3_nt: TGTGCCAGCAGTTCACGACAGGGTCGTGAGTTCGGGCAGTTCTTC
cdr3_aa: CASSSRQGREFGQFF

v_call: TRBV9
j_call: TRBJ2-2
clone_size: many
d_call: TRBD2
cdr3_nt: TGTGCCAGCAGCGAATTAGCGGGGAACACCGGGGAGCTGTTTTTT
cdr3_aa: CASSELAGNTGELFF

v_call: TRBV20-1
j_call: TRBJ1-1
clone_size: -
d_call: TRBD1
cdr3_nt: TGCAGTGCCACCGAGCCGGGACAGGCTGAAGCTTTCTTT
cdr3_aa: CSATEPGQAEAFF

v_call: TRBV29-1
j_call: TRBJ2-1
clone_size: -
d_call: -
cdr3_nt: TGCAGCGTTTTGGGCCAGTCCCAGGAGAATGAGCAGTTCTTC
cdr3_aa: CSVLGQSQENEQFF

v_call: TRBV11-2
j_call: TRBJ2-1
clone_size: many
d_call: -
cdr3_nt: TGTGCCAGCAGCTTAGGTCTCGGAACGGGGCCATACAATGAGCAGTTCTTC
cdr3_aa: CASSLGLGTGPYNEQFF

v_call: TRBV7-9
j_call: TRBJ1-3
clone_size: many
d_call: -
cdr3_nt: TGTGCCAGCAGCTTGGGGGTGAACTCTGGAAACACCATATATTTT
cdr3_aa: CASSLGVNSGNTIYF

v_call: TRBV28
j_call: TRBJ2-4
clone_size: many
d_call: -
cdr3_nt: TGTGCCAGCAGTGACCCAGGCCTAGCCAAAAACATTCAGTACTTC
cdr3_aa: CASSDPGLAKNIQYF

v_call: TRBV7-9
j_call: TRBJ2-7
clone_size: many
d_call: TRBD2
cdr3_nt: TGTGCCAGCAGCCCCGGACTAGCGGGAGCACCCATGAACGAGCAGTACTTC
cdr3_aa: CASSPGLAGAPMNEQYF

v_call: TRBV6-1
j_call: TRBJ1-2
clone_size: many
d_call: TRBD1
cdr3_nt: TGTGCCAGCAGTGAGGGGGACAGGCCCCACTATGGCTACACCTTC
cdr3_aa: CASSEGDRPHYGYTF

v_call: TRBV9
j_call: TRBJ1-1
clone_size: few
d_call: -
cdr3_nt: TGTGCCAGCAGCTTCACAGGACGCTTGAACACTGAAGCTTTCTTT
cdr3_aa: CASSFTGRLNTEAFF

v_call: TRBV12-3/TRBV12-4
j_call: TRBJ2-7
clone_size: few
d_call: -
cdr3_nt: TGTGCCAGCAGCCTTTCCTCCGGGTCCTGGAATCAAAACCCTTCAGCGCAGTACTTC
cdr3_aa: CASSLSSGSWNQNPSAQYF

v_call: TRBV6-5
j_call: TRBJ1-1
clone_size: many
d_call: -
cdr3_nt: TGTGCCAGCAGTTATGTAGGGGACACTGAAGCTTTCTTT
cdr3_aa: CASSYVGDTEAFF

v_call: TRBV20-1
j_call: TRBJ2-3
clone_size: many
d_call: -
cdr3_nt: TGCAGTGCTAGAGTGGGCGGAGGCACAGATACGCAGTATTTT
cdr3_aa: CSARVGGGTDTQYF

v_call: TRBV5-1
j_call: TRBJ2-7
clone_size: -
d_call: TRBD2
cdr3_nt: TGCGCCAGCAGCTTGGCCGGGGGGACCGCCTCCTACGAGCAGTACTTC
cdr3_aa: CASSLAGGTASYEQYF

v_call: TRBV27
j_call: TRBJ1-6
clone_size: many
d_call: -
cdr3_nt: TGTGCCAGCAGTTTGTGGGTAAACTCACCCCTCCACTTT
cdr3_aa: CASSLWVNSPLHF

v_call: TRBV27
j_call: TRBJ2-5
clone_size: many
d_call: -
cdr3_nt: TGTGCCAGTCGGAGAGGGCTCTCGGGGGAGCTGAAAGAGACCCAGTACTTC
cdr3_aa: CASRRGLSGELKETQYF

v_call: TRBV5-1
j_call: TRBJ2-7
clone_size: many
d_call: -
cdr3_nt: TGCGCCAGCAGCGACCACACAGCTAAATTGACCTACGAGCAGTACTTC
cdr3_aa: CASSDHTAKLTYEQYF

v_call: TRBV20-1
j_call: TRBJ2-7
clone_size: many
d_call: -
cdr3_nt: TGCAGTGCCGTCCGGGATCGAAGAACCTACGAGCAGTACTTC
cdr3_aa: CSAVRDRRTYEQYF

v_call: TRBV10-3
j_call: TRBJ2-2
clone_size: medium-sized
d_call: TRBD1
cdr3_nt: TGTGCCATCAGTCGGGACAGGCCCCAGACGAACACCGGGGAGCTGTTTTTT
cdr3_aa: CAISRDRPQTNTGELFF

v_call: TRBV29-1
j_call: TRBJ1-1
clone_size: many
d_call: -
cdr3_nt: TGCAGCGTTGAAAGGGATGACACTGAAGCTTTCTTT
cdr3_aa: CSVERDDTEAFF

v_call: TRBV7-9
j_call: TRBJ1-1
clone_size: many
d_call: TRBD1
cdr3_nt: TGTGCCAGCAGGGGACAGGGGATGAACACTGAAGCTTTCTTT
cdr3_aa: CASRGQGMNTEAFF

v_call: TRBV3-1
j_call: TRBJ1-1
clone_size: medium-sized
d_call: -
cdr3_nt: TGTGCCAGCAGCCAGGAAACCCAGGGGAACACTGAAGCTTTCTTT
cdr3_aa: CASSQETQGNTEAFF

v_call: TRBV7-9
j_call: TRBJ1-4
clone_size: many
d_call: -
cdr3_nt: TGTGCCAGCACCGTAGGGGGAGGGGATGAAAAACTGTTTTTT
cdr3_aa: CASTVGGGDEKLFF

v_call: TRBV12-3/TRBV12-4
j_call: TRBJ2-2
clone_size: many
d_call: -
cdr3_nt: TGTGCCAGCAGTTTTACCAGCGTCGGCACCGGGGAGCTGTTTTTT
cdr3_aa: CASSFTSVGTGELFF

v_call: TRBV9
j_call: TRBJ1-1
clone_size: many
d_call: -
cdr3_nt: TGTGCCAGCAGCCCTAGAGTGGGAGGCGCTGAAGCTTTCTTT
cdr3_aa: CASSPRVGGAEAFF

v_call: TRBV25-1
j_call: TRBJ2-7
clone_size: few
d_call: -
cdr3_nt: TGTGCCAGCAGTGGACAGGCCGGAGGCGAGCAGTACTTC
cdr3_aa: CASSGQAGGEQYF

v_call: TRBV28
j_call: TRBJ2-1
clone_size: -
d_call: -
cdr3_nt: TGTGCCAGCAGGCCTCCAAGGGGGAATGAGCAGTTCTTC
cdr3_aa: CASRPPRGNEQFF

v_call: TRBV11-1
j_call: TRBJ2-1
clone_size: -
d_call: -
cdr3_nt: TGTGCCAGCAGCTCTCAGGGGGGCTCCTACAATGAGCAGTTCTTC
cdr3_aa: CASSSQGGSYNEQFF

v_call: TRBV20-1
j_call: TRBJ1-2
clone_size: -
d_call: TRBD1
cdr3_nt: TGCAGTGGATCAGGGGGCTCAGGGACGACCTCCTCTAACTATGGCTACACCTTC
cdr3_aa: CSGSGGSGTTSSNYGYTF

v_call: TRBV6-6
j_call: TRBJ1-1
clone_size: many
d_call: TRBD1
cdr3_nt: TGTGCCAGCAGTTCTCCGGGACAGTCCACTGAAGCTTTCTTT
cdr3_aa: CASSSPGQSTEAFF

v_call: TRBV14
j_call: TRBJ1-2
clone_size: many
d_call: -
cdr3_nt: TGTGCCAGCAGCCTGGATCCTAACTATGGCTACACCTTC
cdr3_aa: CASSLDPNYGYTF

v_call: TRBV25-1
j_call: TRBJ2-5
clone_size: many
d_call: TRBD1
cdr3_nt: TGTGCCAGCAGTGACTCCGGGACAGGGTCGGGGGAGACCCAGTACTTC
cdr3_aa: CASSDSGTGSGETQYF

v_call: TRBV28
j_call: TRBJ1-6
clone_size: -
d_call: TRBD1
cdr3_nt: TGTGCCAGCATCAGCGGACAGGGAACCTATAATTCACCCCTCCACTTT
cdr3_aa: CASISGQGTYNSPLHF